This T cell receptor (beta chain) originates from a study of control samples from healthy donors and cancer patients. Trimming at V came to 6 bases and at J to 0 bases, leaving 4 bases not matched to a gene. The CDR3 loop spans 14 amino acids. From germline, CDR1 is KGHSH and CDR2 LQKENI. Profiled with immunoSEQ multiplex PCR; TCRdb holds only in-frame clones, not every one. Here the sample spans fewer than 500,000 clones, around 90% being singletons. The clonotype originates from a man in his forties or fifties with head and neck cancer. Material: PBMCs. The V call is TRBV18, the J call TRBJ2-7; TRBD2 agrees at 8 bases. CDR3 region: CASSRGGNSYEQYF. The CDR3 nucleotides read TGTGCCAGCTCCCGGGGGGGGAACTCCTACGAGCAGTACTTC.